This T cell receptor (beta chain) derives from a study of beta chain features in type 1 diabetes (dated by TCRdb to the late 2010s). About the study as a whole: Mean age, gender distribution, total cell number and subset yield did not differ between patients and healthy donors. Regulatory and stem cell-like memory subsets were obtained from only 8 patients and roughly eight healthy donors, while naive and central memory subsets were obtained from all 30 or so donors. In the study, recently diagnosed type 1 diabetes patients and matched healthy donors were compared on the TCRB repertoires of their sorted circulating CD4+ T cell subsets. A total of just under 110,000,000 sorted cells were examined across all samples, and RNA yield correlated strongly with the number of cells per subset.

Each donor gave one peripheral blood draw, roughly 120 mL on average, collected into heparinised tubes. Using a panel that included CD45RO, CCR7, CD25, CD127, CD95 and CD27, naive, central memory, regulatory and stem cell-like memory CD4+ T cells were sorted on a BD FACSAria II. Purity was above 98% for every sorted population. PBMCs were isolated immediately by Lymphoprep density gradient centrifugation and stained directly without culture. Samples were stained and sorted in pairs, with one healthy donor and one patient per experiment, so that batch effects were minimized. On this clone: Its antigen remains unidentified. There are no base qualities to consult, and no much larger clone falls within one base.

The CDR3, cysteine through phenylalanine, is 15 amino acids long. Only the CDR3 DNA stays, 45 bases, in frame from base 1. V lost 1 base and J lost 5 bases, and the count of bases not matched to a germline gene is 5. CDR1 and CDR2 are read off the germline V gene as SGHRS and YFSETQ. What the research found in general, with its limitations: Patients with type 1 diabetes made fewer insertions and deleted more nucleotides at VDJ recombination sites, implying thymic rearrangement abnormalities. Naive, central memory and regulatory TCRB repertoires appeared to be more similar among patients than among healthy donors. PCR may preferentially amplify shorter templates, but because patient and control samples were amplified and corrected together, any resulting skew would affect both groups equally. Because small numbers of individuals were included in the HLA sub-analyses, any influence of HLA type on TCRB rearrangement was left unresolved. A moderate but significant shortening of TCRB CDR3 length was observed in type 1 diabetes patients in all four CD4+ subsets. Because cDNA rather than genomic DNA was sequenced, highly expressing activated cells could have been over-represented, although no difference in activation and CD3 levels was found between groups.

The entire amount of isolated RNA was reverse transcribed using the High Capacity cDNA Reverse Transcription Kit, so the sequenced TCRB transcripts were expressed ones. Deep immunoSEQ sequencing was applied to naive, central memory and regulatory T cell samples, giving an average of roughly 3.5 million total reads per sample. After sorted cells were lysed in RLT buffer, RNA was extracted with DNase-treated RNeasy Micro or Mini kits, with the choice depending on cell number. Each cell subset was processed on its own to prevent cross-contamination, while patient and healthy donor samples were processed together. The immunoSEQ multiplex PCR was used to amplify TCRB sequences from cDNA, yielding 87-bp fragments that span the CDR3 region. Amplicons were sequenced on the Illumina HiSeq platform. Per the original workflow: PCR bias was computationally corrected using synthetic template baselines, reads within Hamming distance 2 were collapsed, and singletons that could not be merged were discarded. Reads were aligned against IMGT to assign V, D and J genes, CDR3 length and insertions or deletions at six rearrangement sites. Clonotype counts were normalized to sorted cell number within each subset before computing true diversity and Gini coefficients with the tcR R package. The overlap coefficient, calculated on TCRB nucleotide sequences, was used to quantify repertoire sharing. As a proxy for the pre-selection repertoire, out-of-frame TCRB sequences from naive cells were analyzed. As stored in TCRdb, this immuneACCESS dataset retains in-frame rearrangements with V and J assigned. A fraction of the clones does not appear; measured against another copy, unresolved V genes explain less than half of the discrepancy, and the remainder lacks a known reason. That table gives V, J and clone size, and the DNA gave D and trimming. The table for this sample lists under 400,000 clones; around 13% of them were counted only once. The ten biggest clones cover roughly 0.017% of the sample.

The sample was naive CD4+ T cells from blood. Interpreted using the paper, the cell subset or site label stands for: true naive CD4+ T cells. The receptor was derived from a man between 18 and 35 years old in good health. Recombination joined TRBV5-1 with TRBJ2-1, and TRBD2 aligns with 8 junction nucleotides. The DNA reads TGCGCCAGCAGCTTGACCGGGGGGGCCCACAATGAGCAGTTCTTC. It translates as CASSLTGGAHNEQFF. The CDR3, completed at both ends by the reference TRBV5-1 and TRBJ2-1 genes, gives the full variable domain KAGVTQTPRYLIKTRGQQVTLSCSPISGHRSVSWYQQTPGQGLQFLFEYFSETQRNKGNFPGRFSGRQFSNSRSEMNVSTLELGDSALYLCASSLTGGAHNEQFFGPGTRLTVL.